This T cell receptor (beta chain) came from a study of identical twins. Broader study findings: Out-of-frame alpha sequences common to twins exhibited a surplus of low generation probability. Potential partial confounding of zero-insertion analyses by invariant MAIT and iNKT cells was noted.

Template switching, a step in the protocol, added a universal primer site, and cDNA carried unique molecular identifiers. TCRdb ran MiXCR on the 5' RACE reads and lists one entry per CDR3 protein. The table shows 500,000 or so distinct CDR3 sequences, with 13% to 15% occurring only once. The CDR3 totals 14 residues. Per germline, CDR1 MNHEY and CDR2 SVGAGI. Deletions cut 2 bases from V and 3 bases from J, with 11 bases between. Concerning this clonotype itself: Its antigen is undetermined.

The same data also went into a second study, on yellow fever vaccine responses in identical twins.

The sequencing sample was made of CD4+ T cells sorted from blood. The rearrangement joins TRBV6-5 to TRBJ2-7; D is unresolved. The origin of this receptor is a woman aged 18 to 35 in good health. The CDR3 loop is CASSYVGSNYEQYF. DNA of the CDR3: TGTGCCAGCAGTTACGTCGGATCGAACTACGAGCAGTACTTC.